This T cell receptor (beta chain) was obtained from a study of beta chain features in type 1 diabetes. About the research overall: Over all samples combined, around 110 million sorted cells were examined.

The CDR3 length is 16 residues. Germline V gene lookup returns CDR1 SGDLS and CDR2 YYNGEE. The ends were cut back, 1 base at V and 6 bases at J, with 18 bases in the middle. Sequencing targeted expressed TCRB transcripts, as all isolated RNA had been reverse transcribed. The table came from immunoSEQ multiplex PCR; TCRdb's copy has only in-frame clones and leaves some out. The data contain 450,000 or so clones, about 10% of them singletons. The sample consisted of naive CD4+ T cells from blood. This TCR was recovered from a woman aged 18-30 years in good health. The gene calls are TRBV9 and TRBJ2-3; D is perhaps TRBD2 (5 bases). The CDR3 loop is CASSVQPGSAADTQYF. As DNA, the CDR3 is TGTGCCAGCAGCGTACAGCCGGGATCGGCAGCGGATACGCAGTATTTT.